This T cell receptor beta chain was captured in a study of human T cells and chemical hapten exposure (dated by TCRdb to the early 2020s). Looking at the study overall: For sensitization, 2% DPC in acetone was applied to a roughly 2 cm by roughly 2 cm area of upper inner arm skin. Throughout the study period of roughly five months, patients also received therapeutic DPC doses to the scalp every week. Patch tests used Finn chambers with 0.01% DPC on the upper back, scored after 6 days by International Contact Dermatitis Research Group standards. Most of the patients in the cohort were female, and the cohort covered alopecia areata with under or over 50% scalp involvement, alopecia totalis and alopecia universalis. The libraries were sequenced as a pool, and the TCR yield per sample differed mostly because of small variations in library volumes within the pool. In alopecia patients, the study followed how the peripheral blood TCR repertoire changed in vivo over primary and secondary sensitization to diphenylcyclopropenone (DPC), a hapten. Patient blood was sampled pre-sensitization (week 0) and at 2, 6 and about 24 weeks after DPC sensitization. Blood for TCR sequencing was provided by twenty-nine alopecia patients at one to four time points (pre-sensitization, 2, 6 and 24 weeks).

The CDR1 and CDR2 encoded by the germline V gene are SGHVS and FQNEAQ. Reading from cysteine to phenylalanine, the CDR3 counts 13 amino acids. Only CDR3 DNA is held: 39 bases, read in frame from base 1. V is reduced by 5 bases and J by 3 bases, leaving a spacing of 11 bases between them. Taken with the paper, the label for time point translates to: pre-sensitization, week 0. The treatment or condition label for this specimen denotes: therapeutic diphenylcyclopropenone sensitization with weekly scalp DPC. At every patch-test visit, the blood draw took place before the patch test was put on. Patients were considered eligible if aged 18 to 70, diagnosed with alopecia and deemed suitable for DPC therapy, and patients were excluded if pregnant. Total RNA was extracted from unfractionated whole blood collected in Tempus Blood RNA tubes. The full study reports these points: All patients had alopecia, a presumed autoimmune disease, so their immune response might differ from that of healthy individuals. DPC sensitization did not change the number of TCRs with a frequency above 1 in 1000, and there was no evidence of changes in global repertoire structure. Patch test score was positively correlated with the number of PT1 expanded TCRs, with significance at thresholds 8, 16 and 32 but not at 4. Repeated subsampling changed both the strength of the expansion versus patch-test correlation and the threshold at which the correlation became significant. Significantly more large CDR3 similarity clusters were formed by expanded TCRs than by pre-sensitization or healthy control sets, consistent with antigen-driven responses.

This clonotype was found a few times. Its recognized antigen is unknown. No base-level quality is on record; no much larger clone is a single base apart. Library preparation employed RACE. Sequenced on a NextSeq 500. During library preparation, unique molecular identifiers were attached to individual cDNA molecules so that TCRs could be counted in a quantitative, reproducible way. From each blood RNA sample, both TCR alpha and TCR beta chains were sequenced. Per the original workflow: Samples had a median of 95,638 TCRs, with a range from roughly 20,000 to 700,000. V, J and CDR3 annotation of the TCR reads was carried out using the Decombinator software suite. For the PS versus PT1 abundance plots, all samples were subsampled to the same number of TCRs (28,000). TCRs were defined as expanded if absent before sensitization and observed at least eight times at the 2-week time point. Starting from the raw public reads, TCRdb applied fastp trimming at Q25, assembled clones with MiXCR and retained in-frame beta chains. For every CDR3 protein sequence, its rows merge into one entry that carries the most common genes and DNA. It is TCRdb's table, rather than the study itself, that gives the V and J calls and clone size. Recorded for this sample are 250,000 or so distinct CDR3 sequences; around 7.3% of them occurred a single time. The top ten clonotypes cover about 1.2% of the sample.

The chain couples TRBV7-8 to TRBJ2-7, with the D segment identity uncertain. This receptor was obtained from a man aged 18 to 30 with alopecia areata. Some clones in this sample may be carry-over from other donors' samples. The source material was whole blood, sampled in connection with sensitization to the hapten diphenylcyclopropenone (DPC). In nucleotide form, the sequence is TGTGCCAGCAGCCAAGGGCACAGCTACGAGCAGTACTTC. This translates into CASSQGHSYEQYF. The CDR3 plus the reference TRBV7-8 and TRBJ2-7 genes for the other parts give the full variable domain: GAGVSQSPRYKVAKRGQDVALRCDPISGHVSLFWYQQALGQGPEFLTYFQNEAQLDKSGLPSDRFFAERPEGSVSTLKIQRTQQEDSAVYLCASSQGHSYEQYFGPGTRLTVT.